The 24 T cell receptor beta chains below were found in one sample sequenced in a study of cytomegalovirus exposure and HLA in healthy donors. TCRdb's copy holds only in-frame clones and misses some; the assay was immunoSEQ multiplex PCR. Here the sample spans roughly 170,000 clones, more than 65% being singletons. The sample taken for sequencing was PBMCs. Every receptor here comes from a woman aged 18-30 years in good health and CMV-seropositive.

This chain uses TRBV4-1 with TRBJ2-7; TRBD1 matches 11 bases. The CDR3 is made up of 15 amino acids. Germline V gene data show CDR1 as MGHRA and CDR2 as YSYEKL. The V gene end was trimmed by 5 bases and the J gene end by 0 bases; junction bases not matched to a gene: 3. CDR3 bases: TGCGCCAGCAGCTGGACAGGGGGCGCCTCCTACGAGCAGTACTTC. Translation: CASSWTGGASYEQYF.

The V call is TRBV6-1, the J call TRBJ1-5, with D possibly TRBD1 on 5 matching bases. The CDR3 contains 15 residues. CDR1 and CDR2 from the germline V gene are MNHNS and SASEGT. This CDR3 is CASRTEGVIGQPQHF. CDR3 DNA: TGTGCTTCACGAACCGAAGGGGTTATCGGTCAGCCCCAGCATTTT.

For the CDR3, the DNA is TGCGCCAGCAGCTTGCTGGGCGGGGGTAACAATGAGCAGTTCTTC. It specifies CASSLLGGGNNEQFF. V is TRBV5-1 and J is TRBJ2-1, with TRBD2 matching over 7 bases. Germline loops: CDR1 SGHRS, CDR2 YFSETQ. CDR3 length: 15 amino acids. The junction had 6 bases not matched to a gene; V was cut back by 1 base and J by 5 bases.

The CDR3 protein is CASSPVGTPDQPQHF. CDR3 sequence (DNA): TGTGCCAGCTCACCAGTCGGGACTCCTGATCAGCCCCAGCATTTT. V is TRBV18 and J is TRBJ1-5; tentatively, D is TRBD1 (5 bases). Germline values: CDR1 KGHSH, CDR2 LQKENI. Trimming took 2 bases from V and 5 from J, leaving 13 bases between them. This CDR3 has 15 residues.

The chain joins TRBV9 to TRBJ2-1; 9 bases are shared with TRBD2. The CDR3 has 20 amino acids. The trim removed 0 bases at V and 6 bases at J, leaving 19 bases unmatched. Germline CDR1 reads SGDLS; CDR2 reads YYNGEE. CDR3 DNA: TGTGCCAGCAGCGTAGGTCTGAGGAGGGAAGCGGGGGGACTTCCCAATGAGCAGTTCTTC. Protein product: CASSVGLRREAGGLPNEQFF.

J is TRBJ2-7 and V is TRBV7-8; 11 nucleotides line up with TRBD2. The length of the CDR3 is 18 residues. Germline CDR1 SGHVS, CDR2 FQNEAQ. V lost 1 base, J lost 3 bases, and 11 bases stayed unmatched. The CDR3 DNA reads TGTGCCAGCAGCTTAGGGAGGACTAGCGGGTTCCCTATCTACGAGCAGTACTTC. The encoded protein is CASSLGRTSGFPIYEQYF.

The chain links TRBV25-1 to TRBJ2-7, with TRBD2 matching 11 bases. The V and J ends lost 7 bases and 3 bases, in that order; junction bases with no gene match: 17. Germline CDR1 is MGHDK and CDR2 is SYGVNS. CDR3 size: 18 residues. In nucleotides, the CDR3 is TGTGCCAGCAACCTCCGACTAGCGGGGAGGATTGGGGACTACGAGCAGTACTTC. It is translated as CASNLRLAGRIGDYEQYF.

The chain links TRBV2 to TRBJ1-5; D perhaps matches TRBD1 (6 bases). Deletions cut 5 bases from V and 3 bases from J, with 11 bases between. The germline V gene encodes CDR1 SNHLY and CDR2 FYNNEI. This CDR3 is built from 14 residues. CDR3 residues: CASSYGQFNQPQHF. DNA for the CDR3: TGTGCCAGCAGTTATGGACAGTTCAATCAGCCCCAGCATTTT.

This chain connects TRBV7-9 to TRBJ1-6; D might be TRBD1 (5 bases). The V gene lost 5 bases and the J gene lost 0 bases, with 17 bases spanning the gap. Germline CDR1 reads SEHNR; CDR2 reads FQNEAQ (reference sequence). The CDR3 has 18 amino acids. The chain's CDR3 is CASSRGHLPSSYNSPLHF. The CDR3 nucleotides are TGTGCCAGCAGCCGAGGACACCTCCCGAGCTCCTATAATTCACCCCTCCACTTT.

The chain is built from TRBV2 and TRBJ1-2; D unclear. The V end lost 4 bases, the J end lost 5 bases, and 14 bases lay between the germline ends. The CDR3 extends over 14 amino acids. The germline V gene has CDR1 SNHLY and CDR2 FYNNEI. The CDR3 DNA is TGTGCCAGCAGTGTATCCCCCAGTCTTTATGGCTACACCTTC. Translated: CASSVSPSLYGYTF.

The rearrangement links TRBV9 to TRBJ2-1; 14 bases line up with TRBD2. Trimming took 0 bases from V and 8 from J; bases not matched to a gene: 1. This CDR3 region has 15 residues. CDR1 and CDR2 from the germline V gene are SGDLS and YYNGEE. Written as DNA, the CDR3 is TGTGCCAGCAGCGTAGGGACTAGCGGGGGGTATGAGCAGTTCTTC. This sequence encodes CASSVGTSGGYEQFF.

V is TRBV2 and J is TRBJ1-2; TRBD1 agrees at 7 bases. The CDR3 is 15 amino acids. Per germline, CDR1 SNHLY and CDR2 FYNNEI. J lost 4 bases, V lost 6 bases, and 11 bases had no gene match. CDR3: CASSQEWDRFYGYTF. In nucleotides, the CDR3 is TGTGCCAGCAGCCAGGAATGGGACAGATTCTATGGCTACACCTTC.

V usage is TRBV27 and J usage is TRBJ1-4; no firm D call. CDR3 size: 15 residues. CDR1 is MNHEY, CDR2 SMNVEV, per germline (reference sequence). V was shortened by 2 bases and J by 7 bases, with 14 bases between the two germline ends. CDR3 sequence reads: CASSLLGEEGEKLFF. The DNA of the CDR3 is TGTGCCAGCAGTTTACTCGGGGAGGAGGGTGAAAAACTGTTTTTT.

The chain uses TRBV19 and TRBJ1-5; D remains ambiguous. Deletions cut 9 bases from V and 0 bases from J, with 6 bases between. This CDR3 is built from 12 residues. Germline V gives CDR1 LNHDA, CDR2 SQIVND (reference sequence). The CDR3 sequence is CASRNSNQPQHF. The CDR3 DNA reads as TGTGCCAGCCGTAATAGCAATCAGCCCCAGCATTTT.

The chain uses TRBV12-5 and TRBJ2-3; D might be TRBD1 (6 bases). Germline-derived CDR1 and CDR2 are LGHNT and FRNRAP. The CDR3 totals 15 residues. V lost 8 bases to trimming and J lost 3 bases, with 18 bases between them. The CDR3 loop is CASTQSGERTDTQYF. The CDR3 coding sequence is TGTGCTAGTACCCAGTCAGGGGAACGGACAGATACGCAGTATTTT.

CDR3 residues: CASSAGTENYGYTF. The CDR3 nucleotides are TGTGCCAGCAGCGCAGGAACAGAGAACTATGGCTACACCTTC. V is TRBV9 and J is TRBJ1-2, with no clear D. Between the trimmed V and J ends, which lost 3 bases and 2 bases, there was a span of 11 bases. The CDR3 extends over 14 amino acids. Germline V gene sequence: CDR1 SGDLS, CDR2 YYNGEE.

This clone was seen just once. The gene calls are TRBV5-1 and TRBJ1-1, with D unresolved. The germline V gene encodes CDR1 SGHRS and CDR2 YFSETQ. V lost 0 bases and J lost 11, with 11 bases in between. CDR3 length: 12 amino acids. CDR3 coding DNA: TGCGCCAGCAGCTTGGCCGGGTTAGAGGCTTTCTTT. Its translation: CASSLAGLEAFF.

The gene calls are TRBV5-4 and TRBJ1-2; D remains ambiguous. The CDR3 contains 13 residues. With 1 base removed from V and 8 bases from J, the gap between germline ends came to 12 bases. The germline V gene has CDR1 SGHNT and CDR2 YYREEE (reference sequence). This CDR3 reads CASSLSDRSGYTF. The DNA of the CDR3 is TGTGCCAGCAGCTTGAGCGATAGGAGCGGCTACACCTTC.

The CDR3 region has the DNA TGTGCCAGCAGCTTAGAACGAACGGATTCACCCCTCCACTTT. Encoded protein: CASSLERTDSPLHF. This chain uses TRBV7-8 with TRBJ1-6; D not resolved. The germline CDR1 and CDR2 sequences are SGHVS and FQNEAQ. With 1 base removed from V and 8 bases from J, the gap between germline ends came to 9 bases. The CDR3 is 14 residues long. Combining the CDR3 with reference TRBV7-8 and TRBJ1-6 gives the whole variable domain GAGVSQSPRYKVAKRGQDVALRCDPISGHVSLFWYQQALGQGPEFLTYFQNEAQLDKSGLPSDRFFAERPEGSVSTLKIQRTQQEDSAVYLCASSLERTDSPLHFGNGTRLTVT.

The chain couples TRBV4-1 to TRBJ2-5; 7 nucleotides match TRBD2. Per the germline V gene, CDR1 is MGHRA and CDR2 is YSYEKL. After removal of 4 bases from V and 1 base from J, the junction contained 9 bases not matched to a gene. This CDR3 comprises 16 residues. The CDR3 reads CASSPLGRGSQETQYF. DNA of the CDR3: TGCGCCAGCAGCCCCCTCGGGCGGGGGTCCCAAGAGACCCAGTACTTC.

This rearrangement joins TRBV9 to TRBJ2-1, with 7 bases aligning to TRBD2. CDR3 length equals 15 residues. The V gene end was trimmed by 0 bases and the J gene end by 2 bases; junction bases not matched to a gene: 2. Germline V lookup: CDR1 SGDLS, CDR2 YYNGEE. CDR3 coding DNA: TGTGCCAGCAGCGTAGGAGCGGGGACCTACAATGAGCAGTTCTTC. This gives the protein CASSVGAGTYNEQFF.

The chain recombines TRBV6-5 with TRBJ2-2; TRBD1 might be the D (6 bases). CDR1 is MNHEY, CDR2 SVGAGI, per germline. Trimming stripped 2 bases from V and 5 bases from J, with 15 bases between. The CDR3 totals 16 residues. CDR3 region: CASSYRRGRGTGELFF. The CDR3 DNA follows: TGTGCCAGCAGTTACCGCAGGGGAAGAGGGACCGGGGAGCTGTTTTTT.

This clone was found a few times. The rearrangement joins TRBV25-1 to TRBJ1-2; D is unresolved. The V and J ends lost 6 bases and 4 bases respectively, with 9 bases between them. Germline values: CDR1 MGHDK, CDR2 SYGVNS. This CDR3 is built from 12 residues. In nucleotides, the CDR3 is TGTGCCAGCAGGGGCCAACTCTATGGCTACACCTTC. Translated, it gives CASRGQLYGYTF.

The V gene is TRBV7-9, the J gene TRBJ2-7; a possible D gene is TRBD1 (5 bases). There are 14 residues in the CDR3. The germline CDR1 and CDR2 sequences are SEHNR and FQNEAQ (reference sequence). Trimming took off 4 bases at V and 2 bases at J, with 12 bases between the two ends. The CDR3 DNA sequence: TGTGCCAGCAGCTCAGGGAAAGGGACCTACGAGCAGTACTTC. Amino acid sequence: CASSSGKGTYEQYF.